This T cell receptor beta chain is from a study of Ad26.COV2.S vaccination and SARS-CoV-2 variants. In the study overall: Participant was drawn from the COV1001 Ad26.COV2.S trial arm. Each vaccinee took Ad26.COV2.S intramuscularly, once or twice 56 days apart. Findings and limits, study-wide: CD8+ and CD4+ T cells specific for spike reportedly responded with substantial breadth after vaccination. Researchers cautioned that TCR breadth and depth analyses may have underestimated total T cell responses.

Treatment here: 15 to 20 received Ad26.COV2.S at low or high dose, single or two shots; a few received placebo; per-sample allocation not given. On day 63 after the first injection, vaccine and placebo recipients gave samples. Libraries were prepared by immunoSEQ multiplex PCR; TCRdb keeps only in-frame clonotypes and omits some of them. The sample gives 350,000 to 400,000 clones, 75% to 90% of which show up once; roughly 3.5% is in the top ten. Comment on this clone: Its specificity is not known.

The material sequenced was peripheral blood, taken in a trial of Ad26.COV2.S vaccine versus placebo. This clonotype originated in a person between 18 and 60 years old who received the Ad26.COV2.S COVID-19 vaccine or a placebo.

The CDR3, as DNA: TGTGCCAGCGCCCCGGGACAGGTATATGGCTACACCTTC. Translating gives CASAPGQVYGYTF. The chain uses TRBV18 and TRBJ1-2; 8 bases map to TRBD1. Germline CDR1 reads KGHSH; CDR2 reads LQKENI. The ends lost 8 bases at V and 5 bases at J; junction bases unmatched: 7. CDR3 length: 13 amino acids.